Listed below are T cell receptor beta chains from one sample, sequenced in a study of T cells in Graves' hyperthyroidism and ophthalmopathy. MiXCR, run by TCRdb on the multiplex PCR reads, gives a single entry per CDR3 protein. The sample consists of under 500,000 distinct CDR3 sequences, roughly 13% of them appearing once. Sequenced: blood. Receptors were obtained from a man aged 45-65 years with Graves' ophthalmopathy. The CDR3 runs from the conserved cysteine through the conserved F or W. The D gene is left open where the match is weak. Not every row has a clone size; where given, it reads once, few, many or a size class.

D gene: NA
V gene: TRBV9
J gene: TRBJ2-3
clone size: NA
CDR3 protein: CASSLKAFPDTQYF
CDR3 DNA: TGTGCCAGCAGCCTCAAAGCGTTTCCAGATACGCAGTATTTT

D gene: NA
V gene: TRBV5-1
J gene: TRBJ1-5
clone size: many
CDR3 protein: CASSLQGYSNQPQHF
CDR3 DNA: TGCGCCAGCAGCCTACAGGGATACAGCAATCAGCCCCAGCATTTT

D gene: TRBD2
V gene: TRBV2
J gene: TRBJ2-3
clone size: many
CDR3 protein: CASRAGLAGADTQYF
CDR3 DNA: TGTGCCAGCAGGGCGGGACTAGCGGGGGCAGATACGCAGTATTTT

D gene: TRBD1
V gene: TRBV12-3/TRBV12-4
J gene: TRBJ1-4
clone size: NA
CDR3 protein: CASSFRDSGEKLFF
CDR3 DNA: TGTGCCAGCAGTTTTAGGGACAGCGGTGAAAAACTGTTTTTT

D gene: NA
V gene: TRBV11-3
J gene: TRBJ2-3
clone size: many
CDR3 protein: CASSLVRTRRDTQYF
CDR3 DNA: TGTGCCAGCAGCTTAGTTAGGACCCGACGGGATACGCAGTATTTT

D gene: NA
V gene: TRBV28
J gene: TRBJ2-3
clone size: many
CDR3 protein: CASMRRTDTQYF
CDR3 DNA: TGTGCCAGCATGCGCAGAACAGATACGCAGTATTTT

D gene: NA
V gene: TRBV2
J gene: TRBJ2-7
clone size: few
CDR3 protein: CASRTRVSYEQYF
CDR3 DNA: TGTGCCAGCCGGACGAGGGTTAGCTACGAGCAGTACTTC

D gene: TRBD1
V gene: TRBV27
J gene: TRBJ1-1
clone size: NA
CDR3 protein: CASSLGQHMNTEAFF
CDR3 DNA: TGTGCCAGCAGTTTGGGACAGCACATGAACACTGAAGCTTTCTTT

D gene: NA
V gene: TRBV10-3
J gene: TRBJ1-5
clone size: NA
CDR3 protein: CAISGSHGQPQHF
CDR3 DNA: TGTGCCATCAGTGGAAGTCACGGCCAGCCCCAGCATTTT

D gene: NA
V gene: TRBV28
J gene: TRBJ2-7
clone size: many
CDR3 protein: CASTEGTYEQYF
CDR3 DNA: TGTGCCAGCACGGAAGGGACCTACGAGCAGTACTTC

D gene: NA
V gene: TRBV2
J gene: TRBJ1-5
clone size: many
CDR3 protein: CASIPHPGQPQHF
CDR3 DNA: TGTGCCAGCATACCCCACCCTGGGCAGCCCCAGCATTTT

D gene: TRBD1
V gene: TRBV19
J gene: TRBJ1-1
clone size: NA
CDR3 protein: CASSIVGTGGAWTEAFF
CDR3 DNA: TGTGCCAGTAGTATAGTGGGGACAGGGGGCGCTTGGACTGAAGCTTTCTTT

D gene: TRBD2
V gene: TRBV3-1
J gene: TRBJ2-1
clone size: many
CDR3 protein: CASSLTRGGNLYNEQFF
CDR3 DNA: TGTGCCAGCAGCCTCACCCGGGGGGGTAATCTCTACAATGAGCAGTTCTTC

D gene: NA
V gene: TRBV12-3/TRBV12-4
J gene: TRBJ1-1
clone size: NA
CDR3 protein: CASSFLRGSGRGESGAFF
CDR3 DNA: TGTGCCAGCAGTTTTTTGAGGGGGTCGGGACGGGGGGAATCTGGGGCTTTCTTT

D gene: NA
V gene: TRBV6-1
J gene: TRBJ2-4
clone size: few
CDR3 protein: CASKYREGANIQYF
CDR3 DNA: TGTGCCAGCAAATATCGGGAAGGCGCAAACATTCAGTACTTC

D gene: NA
V gene: TRBV3-1
J gene: TRBJ2-1
clone size: NA
CDR3 protein: CASSQGPSSYNEQFF
CDR3 DNA: TGTGCCAGCAGCCAAGGTCCGAGCTCCTACAATGAGCAGTTCTTC

D gene: NA
V gene: TRBV15
J gene: TRBJ1-3
clone size: few
CDR3 protein: CATSRDLVLANTIYF
CDR3 DNA: TGTGCCACCAGCAGAGATCTGGTCCTGGCGAACACCATATATTTT

D gene: TRBD1
V gene: TRBV28
J gene: TRBJ2-2
clone size: NA
CDR3 protein: CASRRDRVRTGELFF
CDR3 DNA: TGTGCCAGCAGGCGGGACAGGGTTAGGACCGGGGAGCTGTTTTTT

D gene: NA
V gene: TRBV12-3/TRBV12-4
J gene: TRBJ2-7
clone size: NA
CDR3 protein: CASSLVGGSNYEQYF
CDR3 DNA: TGTGCCAGCAGTTTAGTGGGCGGGTCAAACTACGAGCAGTACTTC

D gene: TRBD1
V gene: TRBV11-2
J gene: TRBJ1-2
clone size: many
CDR3 protein: CASSLDGGQGGYGYTF
CDR3 DNA: TGTGCCAGCAGCTTAGATGGGGGACAGGGCGGCTATGGCTACACCTTC

D gene: NA
V gene: TRBV7-2
J gene: TRBJ2-7
clone size: many
CDR3 protein: CASSYPGSHYEQYF
CDR3 DNA: TGTGCCAGCAGCTACCCTGGATCCCACTACGAGCAGTACTTC

D gene: TRBD1
V gene: TRBV30
J gene: TRBJ1-5
clone size: many
CDR3 protein: CAWSRPRGREKHF
CDR3 DNA: TGTGCCTGGAGTCGCCCGAGGGGGCGGGAGAAGCATTTT